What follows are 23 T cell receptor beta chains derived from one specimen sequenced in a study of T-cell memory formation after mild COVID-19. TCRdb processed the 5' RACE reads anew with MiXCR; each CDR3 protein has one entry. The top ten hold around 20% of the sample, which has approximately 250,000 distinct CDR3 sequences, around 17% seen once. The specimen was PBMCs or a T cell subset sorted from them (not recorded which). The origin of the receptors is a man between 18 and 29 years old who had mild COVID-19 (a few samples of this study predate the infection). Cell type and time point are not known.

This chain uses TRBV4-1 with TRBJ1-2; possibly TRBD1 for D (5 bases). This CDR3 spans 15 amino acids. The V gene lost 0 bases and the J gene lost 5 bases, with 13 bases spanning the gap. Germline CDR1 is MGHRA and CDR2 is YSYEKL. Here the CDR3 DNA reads TGCGCCAGCAGCCAAGATGGGGGGACCACTTATGGCTACACCTTC. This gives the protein CASSQDGGTTYGYTF.

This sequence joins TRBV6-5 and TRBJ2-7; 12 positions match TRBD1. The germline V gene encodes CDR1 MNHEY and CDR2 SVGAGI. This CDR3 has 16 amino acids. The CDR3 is CASRPSGTGGSYGQYV. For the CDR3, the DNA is TGTGCCAGCAGACCTTCCGGGACAGGGGGCTCCTACGGGCAGTATGTC.

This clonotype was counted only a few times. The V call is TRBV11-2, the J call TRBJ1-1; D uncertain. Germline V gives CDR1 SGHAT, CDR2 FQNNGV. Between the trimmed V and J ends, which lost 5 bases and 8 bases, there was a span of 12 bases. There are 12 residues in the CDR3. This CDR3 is CASSVTAWEAFF. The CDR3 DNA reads TGTGCCAGCAGCGTGACCGCCTGGGAAGCTTTCTTT.

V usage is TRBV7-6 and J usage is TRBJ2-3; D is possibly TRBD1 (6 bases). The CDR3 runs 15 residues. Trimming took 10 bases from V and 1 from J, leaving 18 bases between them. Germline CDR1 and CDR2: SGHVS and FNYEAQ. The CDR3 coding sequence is TGTGCCACCACACCGACCAGGGGCCGCACAGATACGCAGTATTTT. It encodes CATTPTRGRTDTQYF.

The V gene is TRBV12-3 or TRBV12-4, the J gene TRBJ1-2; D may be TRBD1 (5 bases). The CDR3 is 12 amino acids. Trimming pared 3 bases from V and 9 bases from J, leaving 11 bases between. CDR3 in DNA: TGTGCCAGCAGTTTGGGGCAGGTTCGCTACACCTTC. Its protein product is CASSLGQVRYTF.

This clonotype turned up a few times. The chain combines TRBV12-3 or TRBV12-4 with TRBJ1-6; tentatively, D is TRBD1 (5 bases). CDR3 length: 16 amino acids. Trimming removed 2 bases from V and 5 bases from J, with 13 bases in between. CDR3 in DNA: TGTGCCAGCAGTTTACAGGGCCTGGGACATAATTCACCCCTCCACTTT. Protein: CASSLQGLGHNSPLHF.

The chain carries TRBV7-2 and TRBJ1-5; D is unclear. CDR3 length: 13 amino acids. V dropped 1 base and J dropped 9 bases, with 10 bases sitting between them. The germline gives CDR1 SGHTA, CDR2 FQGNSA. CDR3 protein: CASSLDGIMPQHF. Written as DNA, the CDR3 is TGTGCCAGCAGCTTAGATGGTATCATGCCCCAGCATTTT.

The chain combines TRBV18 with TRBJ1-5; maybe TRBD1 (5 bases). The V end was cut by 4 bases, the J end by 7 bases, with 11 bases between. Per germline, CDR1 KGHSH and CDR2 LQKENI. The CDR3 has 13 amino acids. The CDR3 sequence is CASSQGRDQPQHF. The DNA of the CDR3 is TGTGCCAGCTCACAAGGGAGGGACCAGCCCCAGCATTTT.

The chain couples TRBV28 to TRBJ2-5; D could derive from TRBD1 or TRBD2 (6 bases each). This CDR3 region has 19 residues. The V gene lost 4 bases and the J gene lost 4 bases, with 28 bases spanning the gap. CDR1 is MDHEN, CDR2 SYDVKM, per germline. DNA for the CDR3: TGTGCCAGCAGTTCTATGCCCCTCGGAAGGGGGGTTGATGGAGAGACCCAGTACTTC. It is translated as CASSSMPLGRGVDGETQYF.

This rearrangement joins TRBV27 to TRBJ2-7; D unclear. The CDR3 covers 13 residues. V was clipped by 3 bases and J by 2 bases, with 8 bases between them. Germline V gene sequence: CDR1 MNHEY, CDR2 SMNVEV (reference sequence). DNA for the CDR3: TGTGCCAGCAGTTTGCCCGGAGCCTACGAGCAGTACTTC. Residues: CASSLPGAYEQYF.

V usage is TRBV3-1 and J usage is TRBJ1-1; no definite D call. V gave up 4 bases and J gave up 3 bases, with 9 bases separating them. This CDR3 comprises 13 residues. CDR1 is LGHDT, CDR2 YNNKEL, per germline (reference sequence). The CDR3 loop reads CASSPSSYTEAFF. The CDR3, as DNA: TGTGCCAGCAGCCCCTCGTCGTACACTGAAGCTTTCTTT.

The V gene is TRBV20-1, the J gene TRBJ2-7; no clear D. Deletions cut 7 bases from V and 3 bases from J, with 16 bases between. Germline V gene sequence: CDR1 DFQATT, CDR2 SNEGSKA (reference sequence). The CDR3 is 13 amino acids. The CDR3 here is CSGASGVFYEQYF. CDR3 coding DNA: TGCAGTGGCGCCTCTGGAGTGTTCTACGAGCAGTACTTC.

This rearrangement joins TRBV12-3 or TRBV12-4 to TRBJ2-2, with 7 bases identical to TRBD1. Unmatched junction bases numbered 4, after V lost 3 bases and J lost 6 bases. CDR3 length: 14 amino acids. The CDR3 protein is CASSFVGGAGELFF. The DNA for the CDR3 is TGTGCCAGCAGTTTCGTAGGGGGCGCCGGGGAGCTGTTTTTT.

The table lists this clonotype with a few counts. Here the CDR3 DNA reads TGTGCCACCAGTGGCTACGGGACGGAAAATCAGCCCCAGCATTTT. Its translation: CATSGYGTENQPQHF. The chain carries TRBV24-1 and TRBJ1-5; possibly TRBD1 for D (5 bases). Germline loops: CDR1 KGHDR, CDR2 SFDVKD. CDR3 length equals 15 residues. The V end was cut by 5 bases, the J end by 4 bases, with 14 bases between.

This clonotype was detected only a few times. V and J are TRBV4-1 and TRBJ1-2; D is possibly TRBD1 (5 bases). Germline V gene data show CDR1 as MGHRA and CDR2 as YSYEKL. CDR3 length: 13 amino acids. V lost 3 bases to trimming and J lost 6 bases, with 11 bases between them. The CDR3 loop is CASSHGGADGYTF. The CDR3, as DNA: TGCGCCAGCAGCCACGGGGGTGCCGATGGCTACACCTTC.

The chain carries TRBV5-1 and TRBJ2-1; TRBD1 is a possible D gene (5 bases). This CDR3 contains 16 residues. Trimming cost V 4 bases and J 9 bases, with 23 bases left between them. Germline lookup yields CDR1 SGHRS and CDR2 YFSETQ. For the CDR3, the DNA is TGCGCCAGCAGCACCCCGGACATGAGACGCCCGGGTGAGCAGTTCTTC. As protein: CASSTPDMRRPGEQFF.

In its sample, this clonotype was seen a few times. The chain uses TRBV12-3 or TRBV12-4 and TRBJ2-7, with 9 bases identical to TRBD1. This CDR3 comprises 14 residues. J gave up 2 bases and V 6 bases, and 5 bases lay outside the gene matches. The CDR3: CASSDRTGAYEQYF. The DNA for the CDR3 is TGTGCCAGCAGCGACCGGACAGGGGCCTACGAGCAGTACTTC.

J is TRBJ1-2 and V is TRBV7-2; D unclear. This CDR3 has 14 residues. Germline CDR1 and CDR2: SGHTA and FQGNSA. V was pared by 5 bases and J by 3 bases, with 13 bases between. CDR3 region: CASSPSPGDYGYTF. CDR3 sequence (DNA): TGTGCCAGCAGCCCCTCCCCAGGAGACTATGGCTACACCTTC.

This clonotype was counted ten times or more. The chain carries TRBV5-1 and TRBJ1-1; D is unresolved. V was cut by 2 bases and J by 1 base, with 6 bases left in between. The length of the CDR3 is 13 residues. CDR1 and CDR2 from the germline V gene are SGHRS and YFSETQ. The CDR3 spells CASSFEANTEAFF. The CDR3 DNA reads TGCGCCAGCAGCTTTGAGGCGAACACTGAAGCTTTCTTT.

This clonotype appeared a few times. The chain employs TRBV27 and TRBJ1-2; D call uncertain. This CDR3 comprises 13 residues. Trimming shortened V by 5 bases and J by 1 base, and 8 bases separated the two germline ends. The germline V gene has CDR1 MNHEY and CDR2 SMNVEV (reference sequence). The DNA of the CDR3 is TGTGCCAGCAGTGGACGGCTTAACTATGGCTACACCTTC. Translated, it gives CASSGRLNYGYTF.

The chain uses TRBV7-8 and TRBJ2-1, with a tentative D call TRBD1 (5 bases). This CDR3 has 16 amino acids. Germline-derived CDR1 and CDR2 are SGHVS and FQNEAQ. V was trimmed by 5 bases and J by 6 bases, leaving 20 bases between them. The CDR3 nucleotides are TGTGCCAGCAGCGGACGGACAATCCGATCGGGCAATGAGCAGTTCTTC. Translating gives CASSGRTIRSGNEQFF. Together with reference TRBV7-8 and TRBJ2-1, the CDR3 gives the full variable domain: GAGVSQSPRYKVAKRGQDVALRCDPISGHVSLFWYQQALGQGPEFLTYFQNEAQLDKSGLPSDRFFAERPEGSVSTLKIQRTQQEDSAVYLCASSGRTIRSGNEQFFGPGTRLTVL.

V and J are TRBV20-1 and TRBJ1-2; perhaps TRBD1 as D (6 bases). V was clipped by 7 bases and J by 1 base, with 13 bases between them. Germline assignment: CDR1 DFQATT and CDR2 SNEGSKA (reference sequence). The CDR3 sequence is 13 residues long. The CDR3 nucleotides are TGCAGTGAGGGGGGCAACGTTAACTATGGCTACACCTTC. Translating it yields CSEGGNVNYGYTF.

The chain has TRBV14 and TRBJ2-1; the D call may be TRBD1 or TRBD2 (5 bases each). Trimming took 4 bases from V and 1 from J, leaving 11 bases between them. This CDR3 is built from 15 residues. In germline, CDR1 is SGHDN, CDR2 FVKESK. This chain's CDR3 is CASSRGTFSYNEQFF. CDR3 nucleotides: TGTGCCAGCAGCCGAGGGACCTTTTCCTACAATGAGCAGTTCTTC.